Presented here are 5 T cell receptor beta chains from one specimen sequenced in a study of T-cell reconstitution after alpha-beta-depleted transplantation in children. Unique molecular identifiers were incorporated when the TCRbeta library was constructed. TCRdb re-analysed the PCR reads in MiXCR, keeping a single row per CDR3 protein. Of over 400,000 distinct CDR3 sequences in the sample, about 40% were seen once. The material sequenced was PBMCs, taken before TCRalphabeta/CD19-depleted stem cell transplant. Source of these receptors: a girl aged 2 to 10 with aplastic anemia, due to receive a stem cell transplant.

V gene TRBV5-1 combines with J gene TRBJ2-3; 10 bases match TRBD2. Trimming at V came to 1 base and at J to 4 bases, leaving 6 bases not matched to a gene. Germline CDR1 reads SGHRS; CDR2 reads YFSETQ. The CDR3 runs to 16 residues. The CDR3 DNA sequence: TGCGCCAGCAGCTTGATAGCGGGAGGATTCGCAGATACGCAGTATTTT. It yields the protein CASSLIAGGFADTQYF.

The chain joins TRBV11-1 to TRBJ2-1, with a weak D call TRBD2 (6 bases). V gave up 3 bases and J gave up 1 base, with 22 bases separating them. The CDR3 loop spans 19 amino acids. Germline V CDR1 and CDR2: SGHAT, FQDESV (reference sequence). DNA for the CDR3: TGTGCCAGCAGCTTCGGAAATGCCTCAGGCGGGATTTCCTACAATGAGCAGTTCTTC. Translating gives CASSFGNASGGISYNEQFF.

This chain links TRBV29-1 with TRBJ2-3, with TRBD2 matching over 10 bases. Trimming removed 5 bases from V and 3 bases from J; junction bases left unmatched: 5. CDR1 is SQVTM and CDR2 is ANQGSEA in the germline V gene. This CDR3 comprises 14 residues. The CDR3 DNA is TGCAGCGTTAGGCTAGCGGGGGCAACAGATACGCAGTATTTT. Translated, it gives CSVRLAGATDTQYF.

For this clonotype: A read error may be the cause here, since a much bigger clone is one base away. The CDR3 DNA reads TGTACCAGCAGTCTGTGCCCCACCATATATTTT. Translation: CTSSLCPTIYF. This rearrangement joins TRBV27 to TRBJ1-3; no clear D. Per germline, CDR1 MNHEY and CDR2 SMNVEV (reference sequence). The CDR3 runs to 11 residues.

The J gene is TRBJ2-2, the V gene TRBV5-1; D is perhaps TRBD1 (5 bases). This CDR3 comprises 16 residues. Trimming removed 0 bases from V and 0 bases from J, with 9 bases in between. Germline loops: CDR1 SGHRS, CDR2 YFSETQ. CDR3 nucleotide sequence: TGCGCCAGCAGCTTGGGACAGACCGCGAACACCGGGGAGCTGTTTTTT. Protein sequence: CASSLGQTANTGELFF.